Shown below are 20 T cell receptor beta chains from a single sample sequenced in a study of blood T cell repertoires in COVID-19. Clones were sequenced by immunoSEQ multiplex PCR, and TCRdb holds only the in-frame ones, with some missing. The sample has under 60,000 clones, approximately 87% seen once. The specimen sequenced was peripheral blood. These receptors came from a woman in her fifties or sixties with COVID-19, enrolled during active disease.

This clone was seen once. V is TRBV5-1 and J is TRBJ1-1; 8 nucleotides line up with TRBD1. V was pared by 4 bases and J by 7 bases, with 9 bases of the junction left unmatched. CDR1 is SGHRS and CDR2 is YFSETQ in the germline V gene. The CDR3 consists of 14 residues. The DNA for the CDR3 is TGCGCCAGCAGCCGTTACGACAGGGGTGTTGAAGCTTTCTTT. Residues: CASSRYDRGVEAFF.

This CDR3 is CASSTGQGAPETQYF. The CDR3 region has the DNA TGTGCCAGCAGTACAGGACAGGGAGCACCAGAGACCCAGTACTTC. The chain employs TRBV2 and TRBJ2-5; 8 bases align to TRBD1. The CDR3 loop spans 15 amino acids. CDR1 and CDR2 from the germline V gene are SNHLY and FYNNEI. The V gene end was trimmed by 5 bases and the J gene end by 4 bases; junction bases not matched to a gene: 9.

This chain connects TRBV19 to TRBJ1-1; no firm D call. Germline CDR1 LNHDA, CDR2 SQIVND (reference sequence). The CDR3 consists of 14 residues. V was shortened by 3 bases and J by 1 base, with 9 bases between the two germline ends. CDR3 in DNA: TGTGCCAGTAGTATGGGCCAGAAGAACACTGAAGCTTTCTTT. Protein product: CASSMGQKNTEAFF.

The chain has TRBV28 and TRBJ2-1; 10 bases align to TRBD1. The J segment lost 8 bases and the V segment lost 3 bases, leaving 10 bases of the junction unmatched. Germline CDR1 is MDHEN and CDR2 is SYDVKM. The CDR3 extends over 16 amino acids. The CDR3 is CASSFTGTGDYDEQFF. The CDR3, as DNA: TGTGCCAGCAGTTTTACCGGGACAGGGGATTACGATGAGCAGTTCTTC.

The chain links TRBV14 to TRBJ2-4; D is perhaps TRBD2 (6 bases). The V end was cut by 4 bases, the J end by 1 base, with 8 bases between. Germline loops: CDR1 SGHDN, CDR2 FVKESK. This CDR3 region has 14 residues. In nucleotides, the CDR3 is TGTGCCAGCAGCCCGGGAGCCGCCAAAAACATTCAGTACTTC. Protein: CASSPGAAKNIQYF.

V and J are TRBV14 and TRBJ1-2; the match to TRBD1 covers 8 bases. The CDR3 consists of 13 residues. Germline assignment: CDR1 SGHDN and CDR2 FVKESK. J was trimmed by 7 bases and V by 1 base; bases with no gene match: 2. The chain's CDR3 is CASSQGTGTGYTF. The DNA of the CDR3 is TGTGCCAGCAGCCAAGGGACAGGGACTGGCTACACCTTC.

The chain joins TRBV4-2 to TRBJ2-3, with 11 bases lining up with TRBD2. V lost 3 bases to trimming and J lost 14 bases; unmatched junction nucleotides: 7. CDR3 length: 13 residues. Germline CDR1 is LGHNA and CDR2 is YNFKEQ. The chain's CDR3 is CASSHVYSGRAYF. The CDR3 DNA sequence: TGTGCCAGCAGCCATGTTTATAGCGGGAGGGCGTATTTT.

This chain links TRBV5-1 with TRBJ1-5; the D gene is possibly TRBD1 (5 bases). CDR1 is SGHRS and CDR2 is YFSETQ in the germline V gene. V was cut by 2 bases and J by 9 bases, with 12 bases left in between. This CDR3 has 13 amino acids. Here the CDR3 reads CASSFSREGPQHF. In DNA, the CDR3 is TGCGCCAGCAGCTTTTCCAGGGAAGGGCCCCAGCATTTT.

The count of this clone is one. This rearrangement joins TRBV11-3 to TRBJ2-4; a weak D match, TRBD2 (5 bases). The length of the CDR3 is 13 residues. CDR1 is SGHNT and CDR2 is YENEEA in the germline V gene. Trimming took 2 bases from V and 7 from J, leaving 9 bases between them. The DNA for the CDR3 is TGTGCCAGCAGCTTAAGTTCGGGGAACATTCAGTACTTC. This encodes CASSLSSGNIQYF.

About this clone: The sample holds other DNA sequences that translate to the same CDR3. V is TRBV18 and J is TRBJ1-4, with TRBD1 matching 9 bases. J was trimmed by 0 bases and V by 2 bases; bases with no gene match: 7. This CDR3 comprises 18 residues. The germline V gene has CDR1 KGHSH and CDR2 LQKENI. The CDR3 coding sequence is TGTGCCAGCTCACCATTTGGACAGGGGACAGCAACTAATGAAAAACTGTTTTTT. Protein: CASSPFGQGTATNEKLFF. Full variable domain (missing parts from reference TRBV18 and TRBJ1-4): NAGVMQNPRHLVRRRGQEARLRCSPMKGHSHVYWYRQLPEEGLKFMVYLQKENIIDESGMPKERFSAEFPKEGPSILRIQQVVRGDSAAYFCASSPFGQGTATNEKLFFGSGTQLSVL.

J is TRBJ1-3 and V is TRBV6-2 or TRBV6-3; TRBD1 is a possible D gene (5 bases). The CDR3 sequence is 14 residues long. Germline V gives CDR1 MNHEY, CDR2 SVGEGT. Trimming took off 2 bases at V and 3 bases at J, with 8 bases between the two ends. CDR3 coding DNA: TGTGCCAGCAGTTACGGAGGGGTTGGAAACACCATATATTTT. Its protein is CASSYGGVGNTIYF.

V and J are TRBV6-1 and TRBJ1-1, with D maybe TRBD1 (5 bases). Germline lookup yields CDR1 MNHNS and CDR2 SASEGT. The CDR3 length is 13 residues. The germline V and J ends were trimmed by 2 bases and 6 bases, with 10 bases remaining between them. The CDR3 DNA sequence: TGTGCCAGCAGTGAATCGGGGGTTCCTGAAGCTTTCTTT. Residues: CASSESGVPEAFF.

The V call is TRBV21-1, the J call TRBJ2-7; the table's D call of TRBD1 was not tested on the DNA. TRBV21-1 is flagged as a pseudogene. The CDR3 runs 18 residues. The CDR3 loop is CASSKGPGLTCWPYEQYF. The CDR3 nucleotides are TGTGCCAGCAGCAAGGGTCCAGGGTTGACGTGTTGGCCTTACGAGCAGTACTTC.

This chain joins TRBV28 and TRBJ2-1, with TRBD1 matching over 10 bases. V trimming: 6 bases; J trimming: 8 bases; junction bases outside the gene matches: 13. CDR3 size: 16 residues. Germline loops: CDR1 MDHEN, CDR2 SYDVKM. Here the CDR3 reads CASRLGTGVVSDEQFF. The DNA for the CDR3 is TGTGCCAGCAGACTCGGGACAGGGGTGGTTTCAGATGAGCAGTTCTTC.

The V and J genes are TRBV30 and TRBJ1-2, with a possible D match to TRBD1 (5 bases). Germline loops: CDR1 GTSNPN, CDR2 SVGIG (reference sequence). The V and J ends lost 3 bases and 8 bases respectively, with 13 bases between them. The CDR3 length is 12 residues. CDR3 sequence (DNA): TGTGCCTGGAGACAGCAACAGGAAGGCTACACCTTC. This translates into CAWRQQQEGYTF.

V is TRBV27 and J is TRBJ1-5; 9 nucleotides match TRBD1. Looked up from germline, CDR1 is MNHEY and CDR2 is SMNVEV (reference sequence). CDR3 length: 15 residues. Unmatched junction bases numbered 9, after V lost 5 bases and J lost 7 bases. CDR3 residues: CASSPAGQGRQPQHF. As DNA, the CDR3 is TGTGCCAGCAGTCCCGCCGGACAGGGGCGGCAGCCCCAGCATTTT.

V usage is TRBV5-1 and J usage is TRBJ2-7; 8 positions match TRBD2. Trimming took 5 bases from V and 4 from J; bases not matched to a gene: 8. Germline V lookup: CDR1 SGHRS, CDR2 YFSETQ. This CDR3 contains 14 residues. The CDR3 is CASSSGLVTYEQYF. In nucleotides, the CDR3 is TGCGCCAGCAGTTCGGGACTAGTGACTTACGAGCAGTACTTC.

DNA for the CDR3: TGTGCCAGCAGCTTAAAAGGAAGGGGGGGCGAGCAGTACTTC. It encodes CASSLKGRGGEQYF. The V gene is TRBV7-9, the J gene TRBJ2-7; D possibly corresponds to TRBD2 (7 bases). This CDR3 region has 14 residues. With 2 bases removed from V and 6 bases from J, the gap between germline ends came to 14 bases. Germline lookup yields CDR1 SEHNR and CDR2 FQNEAQ (reference sequence).

This chain connects TRBV5-5 to TRBJ2-7; possible D gene TRBD2, 6 bases. The germline CDR1 and CDR2 sequences are SGHKS and YYEKEE (reference sequence). The CDR3 consists of 14 residues. Trimming cost V 3 bases and J 3 bases, with 13 bases left between them. As DNA, the CDR3 is TGTGCCAGCAGCTCGCGTGGAGGGATCTACGAGCAGTACTTC. It codes for CASSSRGGIYEQYF.

The chain combines TRBV5-4 with TRBJ2-5, with 7 bases identical to TRBD2. CDR3 length equals 16 residues. Germline CDR1 reads SGHNT; CDR2 reads YYREEE (reference sequence). Trimming took 0 bases from V and 5 from J; bases not matched to a gene: 10. CDR3 residues: CASSLVGAGVTETQYF. The CDR3 coding sequence is TGTGCCAGCAGCTTGGTAGGTGCGGGAGTCACGGAGACCCAGTACTTC.